This T cell receptor (beta chain) was captured by sequencing in a study of a mutant IDH1 vaccine in newly diagnosed glioma. About the research overall: Patients began vaccination 4-6 weeks after radiotherapy alone, or with temozolomide cycles. An approximately 62% male, around 40% female split and a mean age of approximately 38 years characterized treated patients. General observations from the study: Pseudoprogression showed no apparent link to changes in top peripheral T cell clonotypes.

Concerning this clone: Its antigen is not identified.

Time point described: week 11, during vaccination. In the vaccine, a single dose held 300 ug of the mutant IDH1 20-mer peptide, along with topical imiquimod. V lost 3 bases to trimming and J lost 2 bases, with 11 bases between them. The CDR3 contains 14 residues. Germline CDR1 is LNHDA and CDR2 is SQIVND (reference sequence). Produced via immunoSEQ multiplex PCR; TCRdb's table is partial and in-frame only. Among about 64,000 clones listed, roughly 83% were seen once. The source was PBMCs, collected from a glioma patient whose treatment included an IDH1 peptide vaccine. V usage is TRBV19 and J usage is TRBJ2-7; tentatively, D is TRBD1 (6 bases). This TCR derives from a woman between 45 and 65 years old with glioma. CDR3 nucleotide sequence: TGTGCCAGTAGTATTGCAGGGGACACCTACGAGCAGTACTTC. The encoded protein is CASSIAGDTYEQYF.